This is a list of T cell receptor beta chains from one sample in a study of early T cells in non-severe SARS-CoV-2 infection. TCRdb called the 5' RACE reads again in MiXCR, with one record for every CDR3 protein. This sample has 70,000 or so distinct CDR3 sequences; approximately 4.5% occur once, and the top ten carry roughly 3.7%. The sequenced sample was whole blood, obtained at baseline. These receptors were obtained from an adult who was a healthcare worker with PCR-confirmed SARS-CoV-2 infection or an uninfected control (not recorded which). The donor label of this sample is uncertain. The CDR3 runs from the conserved cysteine through the conserved F or W. The D gene is left open where the match is weak. The listing skips clone size in some rows; elsewhere it reads once, few, many or a size class.

TRBJ1-2	.	many	TRBV12-3/TRBV12-4	CASTLKNLGTPRVLGGYTF	TGTGCCAGCACCTTAAAGAACTTGGGAACACCCCGAGTCCTCGGTGGCTACACCTTC
TRBJ2-5	.	.	TRBV5-6	CASSLDSGAGETQYF	TGTGCCAGCAGCTTGGATTCGGGGGCAGGGGAGACCCAGTACTTC
TRBJ2-7	TRBD2	.	TRBV7-8	CASSLLGSGSTYEQYF	TGTGCCAGCAGCTTATTGGGTAGCGGGAGTACCTACGAGCAGTACTTC
TRBJ2-3	TRBD1	.	TRBV10-3	CAISRTGGERADTQYF	TGTGCCATCAGCAGGACAGGGGGCGAAAGGGCAGATACGCAGTATTTT
TRBJ1-6	TRBD1	many	TRBV5-5	CASSLALGQGSGSPLHF	TGTGCCAGCAGCTTGGCTTTGGGACAGGGATCTGGTTCACCCCTCCACTTT
TRBJ1-2	.	many	TRBV7-2	CASSLAVGGYTF	TGTGCCAGCAGCTTAGCGGTGGGCGGCTACACCTTC
TRBJ2-7	.	many	TRBV27	CASSRWGAGYEQYF	TGTGCCAGCAGTAGGTGGGGCGCCGGTTACGAGCAGTACTTC
TRBJ2-3	TRBD2	.	TRBV4-3	CASSQAGASGAYFTDTQYF	TGCGCCAGCAGCCAAGCCGGGGCTAGCGGAGCTTATTTCACAGATACGCAGTATTTT
TRBJ1-2	TRBD1	many	TRBV28	CASSRPGQGSGYTF	TGTGCCAGCAGTAGACCGGGACAGGGGAGTGGCTACACCTTC
TRBJ2-1	.	many	TRBV7-9	CASSTKLDNEQFF	TGTGCCAGCAGTACCAAACTGGACAATGAGCAGTTCTTC
TRBJ2-7	.	many	TRBV5-6	CASSYRRPGGYEQYF	TGTGCCAGCAGCTACCGACGGCCTGGGGGCTACGAGCAGTACTTC
TRBJ1-1	TRBD1	many	TRBV7-9	CASSLGQGDTEAFF	TGTGCCAGCAGCTTAGGACAGGGGGACACTGAAGCTTTCTTT
TRBJ2-1	.	few	TRBV7-9	CASSLDKLDNEQFF	TGTGCCAGCAGCTTAGATAAACTGGACAATGAGCAGTTCTTC
TRBJ1-5	.	many	TRBV4-3	CASSQDAVPGQPQHF	TGCGCCAGCAGCCAAGACGCAGTCCCTGGGCAGCCCCAGCATTTT
TRBJ2-3	.	many	TRBV29-1	CSVEWGRRSSTDTQYF	TGCAGCGTTGAATGGGGCAGAAGATCTAGCACAGATACGCAGTATTTT
TRBJ1-6	.	many	TRBV12-3/TRBV12-4	CASSSRPLLGGKGNSPLHF	TGTGCCAGCAGTTCACGACCCCTTCTGGGGGGGAAGGGAAATTCACCCCTCCACTTT
TRBJ2-1	.	few	TRBV5-1	CASSLAGLEGLNEQFF	TGCGCCAGCAGCTTGGCCGGATTAGAGGGACTCAATGAGCAGTTCTTC
TRBJ1-6	TRBD1	many	TRBV12-3/TRBV12-4	CASSRQGASNSPLHF	TGTGCCAGCAGTCGACAGGGGGCTTCTAATTCACCCCTCCACTTT
TRBJ1-2	.	.	TRBV28	CASSRRATVIGYTF	TGTGCCAGCAGTCGCCGGGCGACAGTAATTGGCTACACCTTC
TRBJ2-1	TRBD2	.	TRBV6-1	CASDGMVAGVREQFF	TGTGCCAGCGACGGTATGGTAGCGGGGGTGAGGGAGCAGTTCTTC
TRBJ1-1	TRBD1	.	TRBV10-1	CASSETGVNTEAFF	TGCGCCAGCAGTGAAACAGGGGTGAACACTGAAGCTTTCTTT
TRBJ2-1	TRBD2	few	TRBV28	CASSIKLAGYNEQFF	TGTGCCAGCAGTATCAAGTTAGCGGGGTACAATGAGCAGTTCTTC
TRBJ2-7	TRBD1	many	TRBV20-1	CSAGGQGSSYEQYF	TGCAGTGCCGGAGGACAGGGGAGCTCCTACGAGCAGTACTTC
TRBJ2-2	.	.	TRBV5-1	CASSLAQANTGELFF	TGCGCCAGCAGCTTGGCTCAAGCGAACACCGGGGAGCTGTTTTTT
TRBJ2-4	.	few	TRBV10-3	CAISVGTEKNIQYF	TGTGCCATCAGTGTCGGGACGGAAAAAAACATTCAGTACTTC
TRBJ1-2	.	many	TRBV27	CASSLGGKYGYTF	TGTGCCAGCAGTTTAGGGGGGAAATATGGCTACACCTTC
TRBJ2-7	.	many	TRBV13	CASSSGPYEQYF	TGTGCCAGCAGCTCCGGGCCCTACGAGCAGTACTTC
TRBJ2-3	TRBD2	many	TRBV15	CATSETSEGPDTQYF	TGTGCCACCAGCGAGACTAGCGAGGGGCCAGATACGCAGTATTTT
TRBJ2-1	.	.	TRBV19	CASIGRTSTYNEQFF	TGTGCCAGTATTGGGCGGACAAGTACCTACAATGAGCAGTTCTTC
TRBJ2-7	.	few	TRBV19	CASSINSDPYEQYF	TGTGCCAGTAGTATTAACTCCGACCCCTACGAGCAGTACTTC
TRBJ1-2	.	many	TRBV7-3	CASSPGPLYGYTF	TGTGCCAGCAGCCCAGGACCGCTCTATGGCTACACCTTC
TRBJ1-4	TRBD1	.	TRBV10-3	CAMGQGNEKLFF	TGTGCCATGGGACAGGGGAATGAAAAACTGTTTTTT
TRBJ2-5	.	few	TRBV5-1	CASSLPEETQYF	TGCGCCAGCAGCTTGCCCGAAGAGACCCAGTACTTC
TRBJ2-3	.	few	TRBV5-1	CASSLGGVGDTQYF	TGCGCCAGCAGCTTGGGCGGGGTAGGAGATACGCAGTATTTT
TRBJ2-1	TRBD2	many	TRBV11-2	CASSPTGGRNNEQFF	TGTGCCAGCAGCCCTACGGGCGGGAGGAACAATGAGCAGTTCTTC
TRBJ2-2	.	.	TRBV14	CASSPPWGGITGELFF	TGTGCCAGCAGCCCTCCCTGGGGCGGCATTACCGGGGAGCTGTTTTTT